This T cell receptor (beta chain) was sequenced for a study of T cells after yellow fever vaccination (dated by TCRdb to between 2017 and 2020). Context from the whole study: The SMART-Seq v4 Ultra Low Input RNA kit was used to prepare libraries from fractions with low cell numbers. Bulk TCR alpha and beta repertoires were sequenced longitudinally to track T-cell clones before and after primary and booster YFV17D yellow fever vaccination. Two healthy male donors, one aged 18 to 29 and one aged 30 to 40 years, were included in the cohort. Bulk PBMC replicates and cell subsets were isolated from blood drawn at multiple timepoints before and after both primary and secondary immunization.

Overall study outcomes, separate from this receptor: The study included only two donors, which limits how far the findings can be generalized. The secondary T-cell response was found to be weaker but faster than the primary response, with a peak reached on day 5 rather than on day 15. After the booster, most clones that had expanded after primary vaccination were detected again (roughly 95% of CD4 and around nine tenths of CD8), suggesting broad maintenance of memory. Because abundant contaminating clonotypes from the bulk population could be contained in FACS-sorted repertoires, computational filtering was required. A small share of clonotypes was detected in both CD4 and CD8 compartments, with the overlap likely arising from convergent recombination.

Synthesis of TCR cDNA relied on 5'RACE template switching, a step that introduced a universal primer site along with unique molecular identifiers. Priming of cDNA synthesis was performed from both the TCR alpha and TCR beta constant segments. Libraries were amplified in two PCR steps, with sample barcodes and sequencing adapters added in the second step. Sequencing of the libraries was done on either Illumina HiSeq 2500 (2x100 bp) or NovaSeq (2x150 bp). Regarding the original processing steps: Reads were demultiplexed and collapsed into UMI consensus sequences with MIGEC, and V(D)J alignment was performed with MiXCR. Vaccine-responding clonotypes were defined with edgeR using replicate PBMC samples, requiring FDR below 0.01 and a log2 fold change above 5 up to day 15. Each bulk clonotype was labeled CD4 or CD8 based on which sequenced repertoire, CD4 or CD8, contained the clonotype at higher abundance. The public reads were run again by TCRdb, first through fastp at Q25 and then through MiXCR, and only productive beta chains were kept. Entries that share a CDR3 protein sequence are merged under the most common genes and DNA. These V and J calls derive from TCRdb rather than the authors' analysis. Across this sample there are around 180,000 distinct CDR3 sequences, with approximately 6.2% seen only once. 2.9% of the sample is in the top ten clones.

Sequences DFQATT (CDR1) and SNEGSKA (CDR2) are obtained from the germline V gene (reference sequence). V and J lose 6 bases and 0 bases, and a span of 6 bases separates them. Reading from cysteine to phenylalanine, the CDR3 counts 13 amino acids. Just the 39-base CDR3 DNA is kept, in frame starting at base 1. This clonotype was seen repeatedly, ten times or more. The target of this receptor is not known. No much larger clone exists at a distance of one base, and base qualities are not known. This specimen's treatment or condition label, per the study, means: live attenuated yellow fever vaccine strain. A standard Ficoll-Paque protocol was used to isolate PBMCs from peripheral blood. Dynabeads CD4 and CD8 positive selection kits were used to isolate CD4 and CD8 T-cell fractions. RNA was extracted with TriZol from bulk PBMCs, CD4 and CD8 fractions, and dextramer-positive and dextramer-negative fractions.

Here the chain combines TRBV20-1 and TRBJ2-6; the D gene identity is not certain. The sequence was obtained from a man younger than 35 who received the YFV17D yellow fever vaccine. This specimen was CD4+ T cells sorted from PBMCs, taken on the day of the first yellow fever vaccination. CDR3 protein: CSALSSGANVLTF. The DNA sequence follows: TGCAGTGCCTTGTCCTCTGGGGCCAACGTCCTGACTTTC.